This T cell receptor beta chain emerged from a study of cytomegalovirus exposure and HLA in healthy donors. Study overall: The roughly 120 million unique TCR beta sequences, from around 200 million T cells, were found by an earlier analysis. Findings and limits, study-wide: As a later analysis revealed, the rate of TCR association differed by HLA locus, with DRB1 most and HLA-C fewest. Rarity characterized most TCR sequences, yet some public TCRs appeared in many donors. Later analysis suggested most CMV-associated TCR beta chains were HLA-restricted.

On this clone: Its antigen is undetermined.

PCR involved 60 Vbeta and 13 Jbeta primers. The table came from immunoSEQ multiplex PCR; TCRdb's copy has only in-frame clones and leaves some out. This table holds roughly 80,000 clones. The CDR3 is 13 amino acids. V shed 3 bases and J shed 4 bases, with 9 bases lying between them. CDR1 and CDR2 from the germline V gene are KGHSH and LQKENI. This TCR was sampled from a woman in her twenties or thirties in good health and CMV-seronegative. This rearrangement joins TRBV18 to TRBJ1-1; D not certain. The sequencing sample was made of PBMCs. The CDR3 region has the DNA TGTGCCAGCTCACCCGGACTACGCACTGAAGCTTTCTTT. Amino acid sequence: CASSPGLRTEAFF. The full variable domain, its missing parts supplied by reference TRBV18 and TRBJ1-1, is NAGVMQNPRHLVRRRGQEARLRCSPMKGHSHVYWYRQLPEEGLKFMVYLQKENIIDESGMPKERFSAEFPKEGPSILRIQQVVRGDSAAYFCASSPGLRTEAFFGQGTRLTVV.